The 28 T cell receptor beta chains reported below all come from one sample, sequenced in a study of cytomegalovirus exposure and HLA in healthy donors. Assay: immunoSEQ multiplex PCR; the TCRdb copy retains only in-frame clones and omits some. Here the sample spans some 140,000 clones, about 82% being singletons. The material sequenced was PBMCs. These receptor sequences come from a human donor in good health.

This chain connects TRBV5-4 to TRBJ2-2; TRBD2 matches at 8 bases. CDR3 length: 15 amino acids. The V segment lost 1 base and the J segment 6 bases; nucleotides outside the gene matches: 5. Germline V CDR1 and CDR2: SGHNT, YYREEE (reference sequence). CDR3 region: CASSLHGGAPGELFF. The CDR3 nucleotides read TGTGCCAGCAGCTTGCACGGGGGGGCGCCCGGGGAGCTGTTTTTT.

The J gene is TRBJ2-7, the V gene TRBV4-3; a weak D match, TRBD1 (5 bases). V shed 1 base and J shed 2 bases, with 12 bases lying between them. Germline V gene data show CDR1 as LGHNA and CDR2 as YSLEER. The CDR3 spans 15 residues. The CDR3 loop is CASSQVWSRAYEQYF. In DNA, the CDR3 is TGCGCCAGCAGCCAAGTTTGGTCCAGGGCCTACGAGCAGTACTTC.

The chain carries TRBV6-5 and TRBJ1-2; D remains unclear. The CDR3 loop spans 14 amino acids. Trimming shortened V by 0 bases and J by 3 bases, and 8 bases separated the two germline ends. Per germline, CDR1 MNHEY and CDR2 SVGAGI. This chain's CDR3 is CASSYSRVYYGYTF. For the CDR3, the DNA is TGTGCCAGCAGTTACTCACGGGTCTACTATGGCTACACCTTC.

This rearrangement joins TRBV6-5 to TRBJ1-2; TRBD1 might be the D (5 bases). Trimming cost V 2 bases and J 1 base, with 11 bases left between them. From germline, CDR1 is MNHEY and CDR2 SVGAGI. The CDR3 loop spans 15 amino acids. For the CDR3, the DNA is TGTGCCAGCAGTTACACCGAAAGGGGTAACTATGGCTACACCTTC. Translated: CASSYTERGNYGYTF.

The DNA for the CDR3 is TGTGCCAGCAGCTTAAAGGGGGACAGGGCAGGCGAGCAGTACTTC. Amino acids: CASSLKGDRAGEQYF. This chain uses TRBV7-9 with TRBJ2-7, with 9 bases matching TRBD1. The CDR3 has 15 residues. From germline, CDR1 is SEHNR and CDR2 FQNEAQ (reference sequence). V shed 2 bases and J 6 bases; nucleotides not matched to a gene: 8.

Only one count was recorded for this clone. The chain's CDR3 is CASSYRTGINYGYTF. For the CDR3, the DNA is TGTGCCAGCAGCTACCGGACAGGCATAAACTATGGCTACACCTTC. This chain links TRBV7-2 with TRBJ1-2; 7 bases match TRBD1. The CDR3 sequence is 15 residues long. CDR1 is SGHTA, CDR2 FQGNSA, per germline. The J segment lost 2 bases and the V segment lost 4 bases, leaving 7 bases of the junction unmatched.

This sequence joins TRBV6-5 and TRBJ2-3; unclear D gene. V was clipped by 8 bases and J by 9 bases, with 6 bases between them. The CDR3 extends over 9 amino acids. Germline values: CDR1 MNHEY, CDR2 SVGAGI. The CDR3 coding sequence is TGTGCCAGCGGTCGGACGCAGTATTTT. Protein product: CASGRTQYF.

CDR3 DNA sequence: TGTGCCAGCAGTGACCGGGTAGGAGGAAAACTGTTTTTT. It codes for CASSDRVGGKLFF. This sequence joins TRBV6-1 and TRBJ1-4; no definite D call. The CDR3 contains 13 residues. V was shortened by 3 bases and J by 10 bases, with 12 bases between the two germline ends. Per germline, CDR1 MNHNS and CDR2 SASEGT.

V is TRBV6-4 and J is TRBJ2-2; 9 bases line up with TRBD2. CDR1 and CDR2 from the germline V gene are MRHNA and SNTAGT. This CDR3 has 15 residues. V trimming: 7 bases; J trimming: 1 base; junction bases outside the gene matches: 4. The CDR3 bases are TGTGCCAGCAACGGAGCGGGAGGGAACACCGGGGAGCTGTTTTTT. Protein product: CASNGAGGNTGELFF.

The chain uses TRBV7-2 and TRBJ1-1, with D possibly TRBD1 on 5 matching bases. The V end was cut by 3 bases, the J end by 1 base, with 12 bases between. Germline V gene data show CDR1 as SGHTA and CDR2 as FQGNSA. The CDR3 is 15 residues long. The CDR3 loop reads CASSFGGGRNTEAFF. Here the CDR3 DNA reads TGTGCCAGCAGCTTTGGGGGAGGGAGGAACACTGAAGCTTTCTTT.

The rearrangement joins TRBV5-4 to TRBJ2-1, with D uncertain. CDR1 and CDR2 from the germline V gene are SGHNT and YYREEE (reference sequence). Between the trimmed V and J ends, which lost 2 bases and 5 bases, there was a span of 17 bases. CDR3 length: 16 amino acids. The CDR3 DNA reads TGTGCCAGCAGCTTCTCCAGGCTCGTAGGTAACAATGAGCAGTTCTTC. Protein product: CASSFSRLVGNNEQFF.

V and J are TRBV5-1 and TRBJ2-5; a possible D gene is TRBD2 (5 bases). V lost 0 bases and J lost 2, with 11 bases in between. Germline CDR1 reads SGHRS; CDR2 reads YFSETQ. This CDR3 is 15 amino acids long. Here the CDR3 reads CASSLGVGVQETQYF. Here the CDR3 DNA reads TGCGCCAGCAGCTTGGGTGTCGGGGTTCAAGAGACCCAGTACTTC. The variable domain in full, with the rest retrieved from reference TRBV5-1 and TRBJ2-5, is KAGVTQTPRYLIKTRGQQVTLSCSPISGHRSVSWYQQTPGQGLQFLFEYFSETQRNKGNFPGRFSGRQFSNSRSEMNVSTLELGDSALYLCASSLGVGVQETQYFGPGTRLLVL.

The V call is TRBV6-1, the J call TRBJ2-7; 8 bases are a match to TRBD2. This CDR3 spans 15 amino acids. Germline V CDR1 and CDR2: MNHNS, SASEGT. V lost 2 bases and J lost 4; bases outside the gene matches: 7. The CDR3 loop is CASSERAGGRYEQYF. CDR3 sequence (DNA): TGTGCCAGCAGTGAACGGGCGGGAGGTCGGTACGAGCAGTACTTC.

V is TRBV5-1 and J is TRBJ1-2; no clear D. CDR3 size: 13 residues. The ends were cut back, 1 base at V and 7 bases at J, with 11 bases in the middle. CDR1 and CDR2 from the germline V gene are SGHRS and YFSETQ. CDR3 loop: CASSLLISSGYTF. For the CDR3, the DNA is TGCGCCAGCAGCTTGTTAATCTCGTCTGGCTACACCTTC. Looking up the rest from reference TRBV5-1 and TRBJ1-2 gives the full variable domain: KAGVTQTPRYLIKTRGQQVTLSCSPISGHRSVSWYQQTPGQGLQFLFEYFSETQRNKGNFPGRFSGRQFSNSRSEMNVSTLELGDSALYLCASSLLISSGYTFGSGTRLTVV.

The V call is TRBV5-4, the J call TRBJ2-7; TRBD1 matches 11 bases. Germline V lookup: CDR1 SGHNT, CDR2 YYREEE (reference sequence). The CDR3 sequence is 15 residues long. With 0 bases clipped from V and 4 bases from J, the junction kept 3 bases outside the gene matches. For the CDR3, the DNA is TGTGCCAGCAGCTTGGGGGGACAGGGGGGATACGAGCAGTACTTC. Translating it yields CASSLGGQGGYEQYF.

This sequence joins TRBV28 and TRBJ2-7; TRBD1 matches at 8 bases. Germline CDR1 is MDHEN and CDR2 is SYDVKM. CDR3 length: 16 residues. V shed 5 bases, J shed 6 bases, and the junction held 15 bases outside the gene matches. The CDR3 spells CASSGAQGRGPFEQYF. CDR3 bases: TGTGCCAGCAGTGGGGCCCAGGGCAGGGGGCCGTTCGAGCAGTACTTC.

This sequence joins TRBV28 and TRBJ1-5, with 7 bases lining up with TRBD1. The CDR3 has 15 residues. Germline loops: CDR1 MDHEN, CDR2 SYDVKM. J lost 7 bases, V lost 6 bases, and 12 bases had no gene match. DNA of the CDR3: TGTGCCAGCAGAAATACGGGACAGCTAAACCAGCCCCAGCATTTT. Translating gives CASRNTGQLNQPQHF.

DNA of the CDR3: TGTGCCAGCAGTCGGGGACAGGAAGAGGGCTACACCTTC. Translating it yields CASSRGQEEGYTF. The chain couples TRBV7-9 to TRBJ1-2; 8 nucleotides agree with TRBD1. The CDR3 totals 13 residues. With 6 bases clipped from V and 8 bases from J, the junction kept 8 bases outside the gene matches. Per germline, CDR1 SEHNR and CDR2 FQNEAQ (reference sequence).

The chain uses TRBV13 and TRBJ2-3; the match to TRBD2 covers 9 bases. Germline V gene lookup returns CDR1 PRHDT and CDR2 FYEKMQ (reference sequence). The CDR3 is 16 residues long. V gave up 3 bases and J gave up 4 bases; unmatched junction bases: 8. The CDR3 is CASSFPRGGDSDTQYF. The CDR3 DNA reads TGTGCCAGCAGCTTCCCGCGGGGGGGGGACTCAGATACGCAGTATTTT.

The rearrangement uses TRBV6-1 and TRBJ2-1; 9 bases align to TRBD2. The CDR3 spans 15 residues. V gave up 10 bases and J gave up 6 bases; unmatched junction bases: 13. Germline V CDR1 and CDR2: MNHNS, SASEGT. In DNA, the CDR3 is TGTGCCACCGGGGGGGCGGGAGGGCCGGCCAATGAGCAGTTCTTC. It specifies CATGGAGGPANEQFF.

The chain combines TRBV6-5 with TRBJ2-1, with 12 bases aligning to TRBD2. Germline CDR1 MNHEY, CDR2 SVGAGI. V lost 4 bases to trimming and J lost 6 bases; unmatched junction nucleotides: 1. The CDR3 contains 14 residues. As DNA, the CDR3 is TGTGCCAGCAGTTCGGGACTAGCGGGCAATGAGCAGTTCTTC. This sequence encodes CASSSGLAGNEQFF.

This clone has only a few counts. This chain uses TRBV7-3 with TRBJ2-2; 7 bases align to TRBD2. V lost 1 base and J lost 4; bases outside the gene matches: 6. This CDR3 comprises 16 residues. Germline lookup yields CDR1 SGHTA and CDR2 FQGTGA. CDR3 nucleotide sequence: TGTGCCAGCAGCTTAAGGTCTAGCGGCCTCACCGGGGAGCTGTTTTTT. This translates into CASSLRSSGLTGELFF.

V and J are TRBV10-3 and TRBJ1-1, with TRBD1 matching 12 bases. The trim removed 5 bases at V and 1 base at J, leaving 2 bases unmatched. The CDR3 is made up of 15 amino acids. Germline V CDR1 and CDR2: ENHRY, SYGVKD. Written as DNA, the CDR3 is TGTGCCATCAGTTCGGGACAGGGGGCGAACACTGAAGCTTTCTTT. Encoded protein: CAISSGQGANTEAFF.

The chain employs TRBV5-6 and TRBJ1-5, with 9 nucleotides matching TRBD1. CDR1 is SGHDT, CDR2 YYEEEE, per germline. This CDR3 is built from 16 residues. V gave up 3 bases and J gave up 2 bases; unmatched junction bases: 6. CDR3 in amino acids: CASSSDRGRGNQPQHF. Written as DNA, the CDR3 is TGTGCCAGCAGCTCGGACAGGGGCCGGGGCAATCAGCCCCAGCATTTT.

The chain is built from TRBV7-2 and TRBJ1-2, with D uncertain. V lost 5 bases to trimming and J lost 2 bases, with 12 bases between them. Germline values: CDR1 SGHTA, CDR2 FQGNSA. The CDR3 spans 14 residues. The CDR3 DNA is TGTGCCAGCAGCCCGGGGAGGTGGAACTATGGCTACACCTTC. Translating it yields CASSPGRWNYGYTF.

V usage is TRBV9 and J usage is TRBJ1-4; D might be TRBD1 (6 bases). Trimming cost V 3 bases and J 5 bases, with 14 bases left between them. The CDR3 runs to 15 residues. The V gene's germline CDR1 is SGDLS and CDR2 YYNGEE. The CDR3, as DNA: TGTGCCAGCAGCGAGTTACAGGGTGGGAATGAAAAACTGTTTTTT. Protein product: CASSELQGGNEKLFF.

The DNA for the CDR3 is TGTGCCAGCATGGGGACTACAACGACAGATACGCAGTATTTT. The encoded protein is CASMGTTTTDTQYF. V is TRBV2 and J is TRBJ2-3, with 7 bases that match TRBD2. The CDR3 is 14 amino acids. The J segment lost 3 bases and the V segment lost 7 bases, leaving 7 bases of the junction unmatched. Germline CDR1 and CDR2: SNHLY and FYNNEI.

The V call is TRBV6-1, the J call TRBJ1-4; maybe TRBD1 (5 bases). Trimming pared 4 bases from V and 8 bases from J, leaving 17 bases between. This CDR3 has 15 amino acids. Germline CDR1 and CDR2: MNHNS and SASEGT. The CDR3 loop reads CASSVWTSGGEKLFF. CDR3 bases: TGTGCCAGCAGTGTGTGGACCTCCGGGGGGGAAAAACTGTTTTTT.